This T cell receptor (beta chain) was sequenced in a study of immune cell composition in non-small cell lung cancer. Normal lung sampling was at least 3 cm from the tumour, as distant as possible. A word on this clone: What it binds is unknown.

Study results and caveats: Squamous carcinomas (around 80%) more often had tumour-associated clones >0.5% than adenocarcinomas (roughly 33%).

The CDR3 has 14 residues. Trimming left V 4 bases short and J 1 base short, with 10 bases between. Per the germline V gene, CDR1 is KGHSH and CDR2 is LQKENI. Method: immunoSEQ multiplex PCR; TCRdb's copy keeps in-frame clones and lacks some. The data hold about 3,100 clones, with over 70% observed a single time. The V and J genes are TRBV18 and TRBJ1-1; D may be TRBD1 (6 bases). The source material was non-adjacent lung tissue. The receptor was isolated from a human donor with non-small cell lung cancer. The CDR3: CASSQTQGNTEAFF. The DNA of the CDR3 is TGTGCCAGCTCACAAACACAGGGGAACACTGAAGCTTTCTTT. Looking up the rest from reference TRBV18 and TRBJ1-1 gives the full variable domain: NAGVMQNPRHLVRRRGQEARLRCSPMKGHSHVYWYRQLPEEGLKFMVYLQKENIIDESGMPKERFSAEFPKEGPSILRIQQVVRGDSAAYFCASSQTQGNTEAFFGQGTRLTVV.